The clone carrying this T cell receptor (beta chain) was counted a single time. Its antigen is still unknown. This entry comes from a study of cytomegalovirus exposure and HLA in healthy donors. Study-wide findings and caveats: In most subjects, TCR beta sequences reportedly gave accurate predictions of HLA-A and HLA-B alleles.

The study ran its PCR with 60 Vbeta and 13 Jbeta primers. TCRdb keeps only in-frame clones here, not all; method: immunoSEQ multiplex PCR. The table shows a few hundred thousand clones, with around 75% occurring only once. CDR3 length: 16 amino acids. Germline CDR1 reads LNHDA; CDR2 reads SQIVND (reference sequence). Trimming cost V 3 bases and J 2 bases, with 14 bases left between them. This TCR was recovered from a woman under 40 in good health and CMV-seronegative. The chain joins TRBV19 to TRBJ2-1; no reliable D call. The material sequenced was PBMCs. The CDR3 DNA sequence: TGTGCCAGTAGTATCCTAGAGTTGCGAACCTACAATGAGCAGTTCTTC. Translated, it gives CASSILELRTYNEQFF.